Listed here are 20 T cell receptor beta chains from one sample, sequenced in a study of shared clonotypes between healthy human individuals. Libraries were prepared by immunoSEQ multiplex PCR; TCRdb keeps only in-frame clonotypes and omits some of them. The table records 2 million to 2.5 million clones, about 94% of them present only once. Specimen: naive CD4+ T cells sorted from blood. As for subset: CD45RA+ positively selected. All receptors come from a man in his late teens or twenties in good health.

The V gene is TRBV5-1, the J gene TRBJ2-1; 14 bases are shared with TRBD2. CDR1 SGHRS and CDR2 YFSETQ come from the germline V gene. The CDR3 consists of 19 residues. J lost 0 bases, V lost 0 bases, and 5 bases had no gene match. The CDR3 region has the DNA TGCGCCAGCAGCTTGGCCGAGACTAGCGGGAGGGCCTCCTACAATGAGCAGTTCTTC. It codes for CASSLAETSGRASYNEQFF. Complete variable domain (other parts from reference TRBV5-1 and TRBJ2-1): KAGVTQTPRYLIKTRGQQVTLSCSPISGHRSVSWYQQTPGQGLQFLFEYFSETQRNKGNFPGRFSGRQFSNSRSEMNVSTLELGDSALYLCASSLAETSGRASYNEQFFGPGTRLTVL.

Of note for this clone: Other nucleotide sequences from this sample produce the same CDR3. The chain carries TRBV7-2 and TRBJ2-2, with D hard to call. Per germline, CDR1 SGHTA and CDR2 FQGNSA. V gave up 7 bases and J gave up 8 bases, with 8 bases separating them. The CDR3 has 11 amino acids. The CDR3 DNA reads as TGTGCCAGCACCCCGTCGGGGGAGCTGTTTTTT. Residues: CASTPSGELFF.

The V gene is TRBV5-4, the J gene TRBJ2-7, with 11 bases that match TRBD1. In germline, CDR1 is SGHNT, CDR2 YYREEE (reference sequence). V shed 2 bases and J 7 bases; nucleotides not matched to a gene: 11. This CDR3 is 16 amino acids long. CDR3 sequence: CASSFVQDRGRGEQYF. CDR3 nucleotide sequence: TGTGCCAGCAGCTTTGTTCAGGACAGGGGGCGCGGGGAGCAGTACTTC.

The genes are TRBV27 and TRBJ2-1; possibly TRBD2 for D (6 bases). With 5 bases removed from V and 6 bases from J, the gap between germline ends came to 20 bases. Germline V lookup: CDR1 MNHEY, CDR2 SMNVEV (reference sequence). This CDR3 spans 16 amino acids. CDR3 bases: TGTGCCAGCAGTCCCGTCGGGGGAGCGGTTTCCAATGAGCAGTTCTTC. Translating it yields CASSPVGGAVSNEQFF.

The chain is built from TRBV7-9 and TRBJ1-5; 7 bases match TRBD1. The trim removed 1 base at V and 4 bases at J, leaving 7 bases unmatched. The CDR3 loop spans 16 amino acids. CDR1 SEHNR and CDR2 FQNEAQ come from the germline V gene (reference sequence). As DNA, the CDR3 is TGTGCCAGCAGCTTAGGCTCCGGGACAGAAAATCAGCCCCAGCATTTT. It encodes CASSLGSGTENQPQHF.

The V and J genes are TRBV2 and TRBJ2-2; D not certain. Trimming shortened V by 5 bases and J by 5 bases, and 9 bases separated the two germline ends. The CDR3 totals 13 residues. The V gene's germline CDR1 is SNHLY and CDR2 FYNNEI. The CDR3 here is CASSYLETGELFF. CDR3 nucleotide sequence: TGTGCCAGCAGTTACTTGGAAACCGGGGAGCTGTTTTTT.

V is TRBV30 and J is TRBJ1-5; D might be TRBD1 (5 bases). The CDR3 runs to 15 residues. V lost 4 bases and J 4 bases, leaving 17 bases between the germline ends. Germline CDR1 reads GTSNPN; CDR2 reads SVGIG (reference sequence). CDR3 sequence: CAWTHGAPRNQPQHF. The CDR3 nucleotides read TGTGCCTGGACCCATGGGGCACCTAGGAATCAGCCCCAGCATTTT.

V usage is TRBV10-1 and J usage is TRBJ2-2, with no clear D. V lost 3 bases to trimming and J lost 6 bases, with 14 bases between them. Looked up from germline, CDR1 is WNHNN and CDR2 is SYGVQD (reference sequence). This CDR3 has 15 residues. The DNA of the CDR3 is TGCGCCAGCAGTGACTGGCCAGGTCAAGCCGGGGAGCTGTTTTTT. Its protein is CASSDWPGQAGELFF.

The V gene is TRBV10-3, the J gene TRBJ2-3; D ambiguous. In germline, CDR1 is ENHRY, CDR2 SYGVKD. Trimming took 0 bases from V and 0 from J, leaving 10 bases between them. CDR3 length: 16 amino acids. CDR3 nucleotide sequence: TGTGCCATCAGTGAGTCAAAGGGTACCAGCACAGATACGCAGTATTTT. Encoded protein: CAISESKGTSTDTQYF.

This chain connects TRBV5-4 to TRBJ1-2, with D perhaps TRBD1 (6 bases). The CDR3 extends over 14 amino acids. The V end was cut by 4 bases, the J end by 4 bases, with 14 bases between. The germline V gene encodes CDR1 SGHNT and CDR2 YYREEE (reference sequence). The DNA of the CDR3 is TGTGCCAGCAGCAGGGGGGGCCTCGCCTATGGCTACACCTTC. This translates into CASSRGGLAYGYTF.

The chain employs TRBV7-9 and TRBJ1-2; 8 bases are shared with TRBD1. The V gene end was trimmed by 7 bases and the J gene end by 5 bases; junction bases not matched to a gene: 6. Germline CDR1 and CDR2: SEHNR and FQNEAQ (reference sequence). This CDR3 contains 13 residues. Here the CDR3 reads CASTRQGNYGYTF. The CDR3 region has the DNA TGTGCCAGCACCCGACAGGGGAATTATGGCTACACCTTC.

V gene TRBV27 combines with J gene TRBJ1-3; D gene ambiguous. The length of the CDR3 is 13 residues. Germline assignment: CDR1 MNHEY and CDR2 SMNVEV (reference sequence). V dropped 7 bases and J dropped 0 bases, with 7 bases sitting between them. The CDR3 DNA reads as TGTGCCAGCATGGGGTTCTCTGGAAACACCATATATTTT. Its translation is CASMGFSGNTIYF.

The CDR3 DNA follows: TGTGCCGTGGGACGGACATATGATTCACCCCTCCACTTT. Residues: CAVGRTYDSPLHF. V is TRBV6-1 and J is TRBJ1-6; perhaps TRBD1 as D (5 bases). The germline V gene has CDR1 MNHNS and CDR2 SASEGT. Trimming took 11 bases from V and 8 from J, leaving 16 bases between them. This CDR3 is 13 amino acids long.

The chain employs TRBV28 and TRBJ1-2, with no clear D. Per germline, CDR1 MDHEN and CDR2 SYDVKM. V lost 3 bases and J lost 2, with 10 bases in between. This CDR3 is 14 amino acids long. The CDR3 region has the DNA TGTGCCAGCAGTTTCCTCCAGGTGAACTATGGCTACACCTTC. Encoded protein: CASSFLQVNYGYTF.

The chain combines TRBV19 with TRBJ1-5; no clear D gene. CDR1 LNHDA and CDR2 SQIVND come from the germline V gene (reference sequence). This CDR3 has 13 residues. Trimming shortened V by 2 bases and J by 5 bases, and 7 bases separated the two germline ends. The DNA for the CDR3 is TGTGCCAGTAGTATATTAAGCTATCAGCCCCAGCATTTT. This gives the protein CASSILSYQPQHF.

The chain employs TRBV1 and TRBJ1-1. TRBV1 is a pseudogene segment. CDR3 length: 15 residues. The CDR3 sequence: CTKKTNRGDNTEAFF. CDR3 coding DNA: TGCACCAAGAAAACTAATAGGGGGGACAACACTGAAGCTTTCTTT.

The chain links TRBV10-3 to TRBJ1-5, with 10 nucleotides matching TRBD1. Germline trimming cut 1 base from V and 7 bases from J; bases unmatched to any gene: 10. There are 17 residues in the CDR3. The V gene's germline CDR1 is ENHRY and CDR2 SYGVKD. The CDR3 loop reads CAISEWGDGTGDQPQHF. The CDR3 DNA reads as TGTGCCATCAGTGAGTGGGGGGATGGGACAGGGGACCAGCCCCAGCATTTT.

The rearrangement joins TRBV6-5 to TRBJ2-7; D might be TRBD1 (7 bases). The CDR3 runs to 15 residues. The germline V gene encodes CDR1 MNHEY and CDR2 SVGAGI. Between the trimmed V and J ends, which lost 6 bases and 3 bases, there was a span of 18 bases. The DNA for the CDR3 is TGTGCCAGCAGCAACCCAGGCAGGGGGGTCTACGAGCAGTACTTC. This gives the protein CASSNPGRGVYEQYF.

A remark on this clone: At one end the junction does not follow the germline gene, possibly because of a read error. The chain recombines TRBV7-7 with TRBJ2-7; 8 nucleotides align to TRBD1. CDR1 SSHAT and CDR2 FNYEAQ come from the germline V gene (reference sequence). The CDR3 loop spans 14 amino acids. CDR3 DNA: TGTGCTAGCAGCATATTGACAGGGGCCTACGAGCAGTACTTC. It translates to CASSILTGAYEQYF.

The CDR3: CASSPSGTGRADTQYF. CDR3 sequence (DNA): TGCGCCAGCAGCCCCTCCGGGACAGGGAGAGCAGATACGCAGTATTTT. V gene TRBV5-1 combines with J gene TRBJ2-3; TRBD1 aligns across 9 bases. CDR1 is SGHRS, CDR2 YFSETQ, per germline. J lost 4 bases, V lost 4 bases, and 10 bases had no gene match. This CDR3 spans 16 amino acids.